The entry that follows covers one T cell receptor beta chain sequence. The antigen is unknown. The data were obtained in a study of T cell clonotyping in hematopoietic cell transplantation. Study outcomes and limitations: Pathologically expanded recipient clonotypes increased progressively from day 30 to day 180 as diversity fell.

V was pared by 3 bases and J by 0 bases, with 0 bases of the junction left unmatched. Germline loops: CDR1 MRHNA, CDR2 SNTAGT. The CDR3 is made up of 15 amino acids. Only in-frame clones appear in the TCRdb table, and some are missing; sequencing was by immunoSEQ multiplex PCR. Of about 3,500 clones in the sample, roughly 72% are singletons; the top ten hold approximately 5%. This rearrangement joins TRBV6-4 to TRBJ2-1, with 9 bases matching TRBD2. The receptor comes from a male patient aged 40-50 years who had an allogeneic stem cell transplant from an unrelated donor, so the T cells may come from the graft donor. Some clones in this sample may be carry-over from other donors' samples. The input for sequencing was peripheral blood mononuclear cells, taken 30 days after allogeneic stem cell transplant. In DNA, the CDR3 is TGTGCCAGCAGTGAGCGGGGGGGCTCCTACAATGAGCAGTTCTTC. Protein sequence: CASSERGGSYNEQFF.